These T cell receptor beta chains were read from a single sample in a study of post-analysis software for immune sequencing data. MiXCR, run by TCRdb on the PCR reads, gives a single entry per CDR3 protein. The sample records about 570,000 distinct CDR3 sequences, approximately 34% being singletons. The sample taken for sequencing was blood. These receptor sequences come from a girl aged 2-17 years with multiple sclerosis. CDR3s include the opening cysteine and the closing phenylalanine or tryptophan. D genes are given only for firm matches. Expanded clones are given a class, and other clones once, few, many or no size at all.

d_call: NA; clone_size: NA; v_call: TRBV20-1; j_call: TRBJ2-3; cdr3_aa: CSARGGQPTDTQYF; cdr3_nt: TGCAGTGCTAGAGGGGGGCAGCCCACAGATACGCAGTATTTT
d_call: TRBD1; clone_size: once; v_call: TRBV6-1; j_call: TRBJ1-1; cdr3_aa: CASRTDRGQGTEAFF; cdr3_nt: TGTGCCAGCAGGACCGACAGGGGGCAGGGCACTGAAGCTTTCTTT
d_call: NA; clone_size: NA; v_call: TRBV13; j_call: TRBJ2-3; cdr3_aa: CAGSRQPDGTQYF; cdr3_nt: TGTGCCGGCTCTCGACAGCCCGACGGGACGCAGTATTTT
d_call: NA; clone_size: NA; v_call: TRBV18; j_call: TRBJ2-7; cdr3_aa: CASSPSGGLPYEQYF; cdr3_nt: TGTGCCAGCTCACCGAGTGGGGGACTCCCCTACGAGCAGTACTTC
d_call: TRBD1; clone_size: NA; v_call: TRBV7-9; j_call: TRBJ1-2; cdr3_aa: CAGSHGQGYYGYTF; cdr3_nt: TGTGCCGGCAGCCATGGACAGGGCTACTATGGCTACACCTTC
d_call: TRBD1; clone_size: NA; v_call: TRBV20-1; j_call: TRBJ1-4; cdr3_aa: CSARPQGQMGEKLFF; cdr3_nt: TGCAGTGCTAGACCCCAGGGACAGATGGGGGAAAAACTGTTTTTT
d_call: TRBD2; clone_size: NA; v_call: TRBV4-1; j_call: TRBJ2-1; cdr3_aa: CASSQDRLAGGLQFF; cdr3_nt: TGCGCCAGCAGCCAAGACCGCCTAGCGGGGGGTCTACAGTTCTTC
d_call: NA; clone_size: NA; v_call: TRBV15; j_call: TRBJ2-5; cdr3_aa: CATKDGVILETQYF; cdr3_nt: TGTGCCACAAAGGACGGCGTTATCTTAGAGACCCAGTACTTC
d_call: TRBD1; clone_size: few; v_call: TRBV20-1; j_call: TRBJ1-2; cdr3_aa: CSARDRERTNYGYTF; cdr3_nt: TGCAGTGCTCGGGACAGGGAAAGGACTAACTATGGCTACACCTTC
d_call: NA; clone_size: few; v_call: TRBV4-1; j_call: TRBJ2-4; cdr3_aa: CASSQVQSGRKNIQYF; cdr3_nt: TGCGCCAGCAGCCAAGTGCAATCAGGCCGTAAAAACATTCAGTACTTC
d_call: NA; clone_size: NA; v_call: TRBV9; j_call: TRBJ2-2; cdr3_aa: CASSVADSRNPGELFF; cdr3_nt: TGTGCCAGCAGCGTAGCTGACAGTCGGAACCCGGGGGAGCTGTTTTTT
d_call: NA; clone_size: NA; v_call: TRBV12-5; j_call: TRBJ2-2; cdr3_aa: CASGLGGTNTGELFF; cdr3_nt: TGTGCTAGTGGTTTGGGCGGAACGAACACCGGGGAGCTGTTTTTT
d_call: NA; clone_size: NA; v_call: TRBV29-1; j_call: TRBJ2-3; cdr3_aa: CGVEPGGTDTQYF; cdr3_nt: TGCGGCGTGGAGCCCGGCGGCACAGATACGCAGTATTTT
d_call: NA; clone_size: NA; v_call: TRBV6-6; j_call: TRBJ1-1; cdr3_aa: CASSYSISAGAGTEAFF; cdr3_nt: TGTGCCAGCAGTTACTCGATTTCCGCGGGGGCGGGCACTGAAGCTTTCTTT
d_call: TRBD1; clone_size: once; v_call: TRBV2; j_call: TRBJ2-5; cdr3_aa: CASSNRGLETQYF; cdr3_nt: TGTGCCAGCAGTAACAGGGGGCTTGAGACCCAGTACTTC
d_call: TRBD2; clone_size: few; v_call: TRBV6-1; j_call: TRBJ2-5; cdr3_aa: CASMPLSGGATQYF; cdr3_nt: TGTGCCAGCATGCCCCTCAGCGGGGGGGCGACCCAGTACTTC
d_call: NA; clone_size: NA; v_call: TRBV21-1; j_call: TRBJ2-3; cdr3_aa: CASSETSGGEDTQYF; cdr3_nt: TGTGCCAGCAGCGAAACTAGCGGGGGAGAGGATACGCAGTATTTT
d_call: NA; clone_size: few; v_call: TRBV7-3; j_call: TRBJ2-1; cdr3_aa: CASSLNSRDNEQFF; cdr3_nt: TGTGCCAGCAGCTTAAATAGCAGGGACAATGAGCAGTTCTTC
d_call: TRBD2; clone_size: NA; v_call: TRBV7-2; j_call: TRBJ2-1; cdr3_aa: CASSSNPTSGGLEQFF; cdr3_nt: TGTGCCAGCAGCTCCAATCCCACTAGCGGGGGCCTAGAGCAGTTCTTC
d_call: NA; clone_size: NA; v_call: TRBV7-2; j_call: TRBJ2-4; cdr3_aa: CASSTVDPMAKNIQYF; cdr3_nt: TGTGCCAGCAGCACAGTCGATCCGATGGCCAAAAACATTCAGTACTTC
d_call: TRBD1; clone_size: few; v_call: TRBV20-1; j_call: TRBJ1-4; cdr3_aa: CSARRDREGTEKLFF; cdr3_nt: TGCAGTGCTCGCCGGGACAGGGAGGGGACTGAAAAACTGTTTTTT
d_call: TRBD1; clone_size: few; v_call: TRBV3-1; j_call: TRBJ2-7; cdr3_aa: CASSQWDRGGIYEQYF; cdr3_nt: TGTGCCAGCAGCCAATGGGACAGGGGCGGTATCTACGAGCAGTACTTC
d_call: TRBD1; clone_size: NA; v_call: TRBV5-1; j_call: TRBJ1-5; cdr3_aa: CASSWDSSNQPQHF; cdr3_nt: TGCGCCAGCAGCTGGGACAGTAGCAATCAGCCCCAGCATTTT
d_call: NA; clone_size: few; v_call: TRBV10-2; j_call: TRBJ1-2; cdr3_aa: CASNSRDLNYGYTF; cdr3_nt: TGCGCCAGCAACTCCCGGGATCTTAACTATGGCTACACCTTC
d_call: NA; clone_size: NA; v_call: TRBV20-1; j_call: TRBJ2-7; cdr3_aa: CSVLDGRLHYEQYF; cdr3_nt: TGCAGTGTCCTAGACGGGCGGTTGCACTACGAGCAGTACTTC
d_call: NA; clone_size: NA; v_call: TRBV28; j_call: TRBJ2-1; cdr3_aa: CASSLRVVGLTYNEQFF; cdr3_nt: TGTGCCAGCAGTTTACGAGTCGTAGGGCTAACCTACAATGAGCAGTTCTTC
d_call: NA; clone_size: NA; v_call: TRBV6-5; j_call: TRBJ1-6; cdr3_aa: CASSSLGGGTYNSPLHF; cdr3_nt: TGTGCCAGCAGTTCCCTCGGGGGGGGCACTTATAATTCACCCCTCCACTTT
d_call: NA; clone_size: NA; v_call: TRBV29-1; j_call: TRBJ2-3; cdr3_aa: CSVEITDTQYF; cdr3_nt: TGCAGCGTTGAGATCACAGATACGCAGTATTTT
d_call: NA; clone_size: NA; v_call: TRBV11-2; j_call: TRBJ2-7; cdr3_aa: CASSLVSGRAYEQYF; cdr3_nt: TGTGCCAGCAGCTTAGTATCCGGCAGGGCGTACGAGCAGTACTTC
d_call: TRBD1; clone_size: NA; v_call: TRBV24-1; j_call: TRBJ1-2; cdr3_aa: CVTSDSGQGASNYGYTF; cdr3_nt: TGTGTCACCAGTGATTCGGGACAGGGGGCGAGTAACTATGGCTACACCTTC
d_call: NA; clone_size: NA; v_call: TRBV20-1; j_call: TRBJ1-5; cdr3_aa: CSASEPQGNQPQHF; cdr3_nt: TGCAGTGCTAGTGAACCCCAGGGAAATCAGCCCCAGCATTTT
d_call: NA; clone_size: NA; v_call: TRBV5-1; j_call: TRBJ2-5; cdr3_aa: CASSSGGGETQYF; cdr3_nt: TGCGCCAGCAGCTCCGGCGGGGGCGAGACCCAGTACTTC